This TCR beta chain was obtained from a study of T cells in Graves' hyperthyroidism and ophthalmopathy. Study-wide background: Any treatment followed the collection of peripheral blood at initial diagnosis.

Exclusion of patients followed from uncontrolled infection, other autoimmune disease, pregnancy or lactation. Isolation of PBMCs was performed on approximately 10 ml fresh peripheral blood. The CDR3 sequence is 12 residues long. Trimming pared 5 bases from V and 6 bases from J, leaving 10 bases between. Germline loops: CDR1 SGHTA, CDR2 FQGNSA. There were TCR beta CDR3 regions amplified from RNA transcripts. HTBI primers were employed in a first-round RT-PCR of the TCR CDR3. TCRdb ran MiXCR on the multiplex PCR reads and lists one entry per CDR3 protein. Found here are about 500,000 distinct CDR3 sequences, approximately 15% of them singletons; the top ten hold more than 15%. This clonotype was counted only a few times. Its antigen is not identified. Study-wide findings and caveats: Before onset, by a median of around six months, the model predicted ophthalmopathy.

The TCR comes from a woman aged 18-35 years with Graves' hyperthyroidism. This chain links TRBV7-2 with TRBJ1-1; maybe TRBD1 (5 bases). Sample: blood. The CDR3 here is CASSHDSSEAFF. The CDR3 DNA is TGTGCCAGCAGCCATGACAGTTCTGAAGCTTTCTTT.